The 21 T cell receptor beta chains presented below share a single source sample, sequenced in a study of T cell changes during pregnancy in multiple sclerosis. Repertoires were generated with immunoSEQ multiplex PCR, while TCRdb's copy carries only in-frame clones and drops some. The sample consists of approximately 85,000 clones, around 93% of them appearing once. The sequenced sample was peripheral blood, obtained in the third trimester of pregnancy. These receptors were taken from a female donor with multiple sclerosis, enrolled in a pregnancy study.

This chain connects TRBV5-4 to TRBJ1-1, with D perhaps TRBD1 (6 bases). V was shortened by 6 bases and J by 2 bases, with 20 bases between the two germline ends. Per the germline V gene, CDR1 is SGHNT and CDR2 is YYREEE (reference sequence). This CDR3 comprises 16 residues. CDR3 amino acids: CASKTTSGTSNTEAFF. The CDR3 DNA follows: TGTGCCAGCAAGACAACAAGCGGGACAAGCAACACTGAAGCTTTCTTT. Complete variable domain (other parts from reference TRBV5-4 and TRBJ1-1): ETGVTQSPTHLIKTRGQQVTLRCSSQSGHNTVSWYQQALGQGPQFIFQYYREEENGRGNFPPRFSGLQFPNYSSELNVNALELDDSALYLCASKTTSGTSNTEAFFGQGTRLTVV.

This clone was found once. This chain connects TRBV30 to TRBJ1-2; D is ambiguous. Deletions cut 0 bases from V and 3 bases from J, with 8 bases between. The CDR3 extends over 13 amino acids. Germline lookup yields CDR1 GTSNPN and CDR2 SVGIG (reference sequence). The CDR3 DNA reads TGTGCCTGGAGTGTCTCAAGCCACTATGGCTACACCTTC. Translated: CAWSVSSHYGYTF.

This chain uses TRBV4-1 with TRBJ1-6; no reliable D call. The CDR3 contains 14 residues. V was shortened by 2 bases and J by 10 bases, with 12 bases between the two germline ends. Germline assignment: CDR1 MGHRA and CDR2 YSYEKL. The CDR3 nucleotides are TGCGCCAGCAGCCAAACAGTCTCAGTCTCACCCCTCCACTTT. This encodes CASSQTVSVSPLHF.

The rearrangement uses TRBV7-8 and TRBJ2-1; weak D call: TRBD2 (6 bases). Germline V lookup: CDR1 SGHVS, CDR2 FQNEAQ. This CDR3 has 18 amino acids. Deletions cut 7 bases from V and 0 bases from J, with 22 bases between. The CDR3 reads CASTPYAARGNSYNEQFF. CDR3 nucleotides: TGTGCCAGCACACCCTACGCGGCGCGGGGTAACTCCTACAATGAGCAGTTCTTC.

This CDR3 is CASSLQETQYF. CDR3 bases: TGCGCCAGCAGCCTCCAAGAGACCCAGTACTTC. This chain uses TRBV10-2 with TRBJ2-5; D is ambiguous. V was shortened by 6 bases and J by 1 base, with 3 bases between the two germline ends. The CDR3 length is 11 residues. Germline V lookup: CDR1 WSHSY, CDR2 SAAADI.

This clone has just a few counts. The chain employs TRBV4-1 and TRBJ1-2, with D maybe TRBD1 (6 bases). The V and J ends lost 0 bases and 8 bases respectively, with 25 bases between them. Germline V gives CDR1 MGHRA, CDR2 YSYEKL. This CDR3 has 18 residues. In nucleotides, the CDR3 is TGCGCCAGCAGCCAAGATCTCCCGTCAACCTCGAGAGGGGGAGGCTACACCTTC. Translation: CASSQDLPSTSRGGGYTF.

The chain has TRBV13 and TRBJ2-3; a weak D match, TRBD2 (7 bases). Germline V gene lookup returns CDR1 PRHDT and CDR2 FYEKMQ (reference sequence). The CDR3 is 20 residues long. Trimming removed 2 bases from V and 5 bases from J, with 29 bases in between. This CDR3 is CASSLSLLGNLGGRRDTQYF. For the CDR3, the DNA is TGTGCCAGCAGCTTATCGCTCCTCGGCAATCTCGGGGGGCGCAGAGATACGCAGTATTTT. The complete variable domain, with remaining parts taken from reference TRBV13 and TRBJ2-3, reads AAGVIQSPRHLIKEKRETATLKCYPIPRHDTVYWYQQGPGQDPQFLISFYEKMQSDKGSIPDRFSAQQFSDYHSELNMSSLELGDSALYFCASSLSLLGNLGGRRDTQYFGPGTRLTVL.

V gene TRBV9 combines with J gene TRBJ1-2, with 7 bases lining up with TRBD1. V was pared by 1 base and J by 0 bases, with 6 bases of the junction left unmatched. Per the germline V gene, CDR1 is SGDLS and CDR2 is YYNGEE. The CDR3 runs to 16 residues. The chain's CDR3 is CASSVNRGPANYGYTF. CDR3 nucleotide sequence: TGTGCCAGCAGCGTAAACAGGGGCCCAGCTAACTATGGCTACACCTTC.

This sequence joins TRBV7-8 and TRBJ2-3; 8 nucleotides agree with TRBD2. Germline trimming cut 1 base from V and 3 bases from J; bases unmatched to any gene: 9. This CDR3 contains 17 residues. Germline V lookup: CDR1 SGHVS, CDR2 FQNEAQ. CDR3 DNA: TGTGCCAGCAGCTTAGTTGACCGGGGGGGCAGGACAGATACGCAGTATTTT. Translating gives CASSLVDRGGRTDTQYF.

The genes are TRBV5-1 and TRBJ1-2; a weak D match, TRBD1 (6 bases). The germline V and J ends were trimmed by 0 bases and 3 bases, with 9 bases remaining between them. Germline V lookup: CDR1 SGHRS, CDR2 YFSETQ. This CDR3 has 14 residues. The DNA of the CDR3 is TGCGCCAGCAGCTTGGCCCCAGGGGACTATGGCTACACCTTC. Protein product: CASSLAPGDYGYTF. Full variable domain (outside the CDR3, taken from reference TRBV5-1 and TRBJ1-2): KAGVTQTPRYLIKTRGQQVTLSCSPISGHRSVSWYQQTPGQGLQFLFEYFSETQRNKGNFPGRFSGRQFSNSRSEMNVSTLELGDSALYLCASSLAPGDYGYTFGSGTRLTVV.

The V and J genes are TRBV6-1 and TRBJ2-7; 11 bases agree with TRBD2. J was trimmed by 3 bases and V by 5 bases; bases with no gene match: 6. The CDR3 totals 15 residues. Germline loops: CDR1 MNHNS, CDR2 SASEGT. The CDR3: CASSPTSGGHYEQYF. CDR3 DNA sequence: TGTGCCAGCAGTCCTACTAGCGGGGGCCACTACGAGCAGTACTTC.

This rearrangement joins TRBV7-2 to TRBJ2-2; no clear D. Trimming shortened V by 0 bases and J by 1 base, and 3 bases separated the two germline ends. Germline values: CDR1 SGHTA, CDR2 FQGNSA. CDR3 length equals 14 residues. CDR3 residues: CASSLARNTGELFF. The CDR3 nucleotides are TGTGCCAGCAGCTTAGCGCGGAACACCGGGGAGCTGTTTTTT.

CDR3 DNA sequence: TGCGCCAGCAGGTCGGGAGGGCGGCAAGAGACCCAGTACTTC. Its protein is CASRSGGRQETQYF. The V and J genes are TRBV4-1 and TRBJ2-5; 8 bases match TRBD2. Germline V lookup: CDR1 MGHRA, CDR2 YSYEKL. CDR3 size: 14 residues. The ends lost 6 bases at V and 2 bases at J; junction bases unmatched: 5.

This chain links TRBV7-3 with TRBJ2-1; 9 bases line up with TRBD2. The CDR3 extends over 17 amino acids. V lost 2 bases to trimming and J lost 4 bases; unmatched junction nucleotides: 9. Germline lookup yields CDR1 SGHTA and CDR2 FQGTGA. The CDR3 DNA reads TGTGCCAGCAGCTTAGGAGTTAGCGGGGGACGGTACAATGAGCAGTTCTTC. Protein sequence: CASSLGVSGGRYNEQFF.

The CDR3 nucleotides read TGTGCCAGCAGCTTAGGGCAGAACACCGGGGAGCTGTTTTTT. Residues: CASSLGQNTGELFF. J is TRBJ2-2 and V is TRBV11-3; D gene unclear. Trimming removed 1 base from V and 1 base from J, with 4 bases in between. Germline assignment: CDR1 SGHNT and CDR2 YENEEA. CDR3 length equals 14 residues.

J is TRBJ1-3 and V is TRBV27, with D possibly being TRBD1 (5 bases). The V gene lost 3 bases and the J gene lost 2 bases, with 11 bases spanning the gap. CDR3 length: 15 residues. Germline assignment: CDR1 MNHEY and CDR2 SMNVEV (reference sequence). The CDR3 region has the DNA TGTGCCAGCAGTTTCCATGCAGGGCCTGGAAACACCATATATTTT. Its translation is CASSFHAGPGNTIYF.

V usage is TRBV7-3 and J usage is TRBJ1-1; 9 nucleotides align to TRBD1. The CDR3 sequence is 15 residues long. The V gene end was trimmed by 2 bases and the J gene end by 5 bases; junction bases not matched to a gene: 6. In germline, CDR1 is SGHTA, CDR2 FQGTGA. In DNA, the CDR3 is TGTGCCAGCAGCTTAGCACAGGGGGCGCGGACTGAAGCTTTCTTT. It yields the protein CASSLAQGARTEAFF.

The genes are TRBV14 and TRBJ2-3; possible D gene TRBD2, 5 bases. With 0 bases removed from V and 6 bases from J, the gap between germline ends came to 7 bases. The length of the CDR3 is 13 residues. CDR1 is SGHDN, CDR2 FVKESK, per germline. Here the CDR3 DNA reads TGTGCCAGCAGCCAAGAAACGGGGGATACGCAGTATTTT. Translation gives CASSQETGDTQYF.

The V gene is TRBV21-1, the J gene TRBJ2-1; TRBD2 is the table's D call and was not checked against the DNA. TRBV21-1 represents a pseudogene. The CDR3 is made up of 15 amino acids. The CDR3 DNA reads TGTGCCAGCAGCAGAGGGACTAGCGGGGTAAATGAGCAGTTCTTC. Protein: CASSRGTSGVNEQFF.

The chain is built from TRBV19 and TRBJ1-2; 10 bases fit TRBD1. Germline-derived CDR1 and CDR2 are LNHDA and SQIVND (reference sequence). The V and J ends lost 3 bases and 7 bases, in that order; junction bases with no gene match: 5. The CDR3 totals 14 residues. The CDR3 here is CASSIGTGVGGYTF. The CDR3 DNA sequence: TGTGCCAGTAGTATTGGGACAGGGGTAGGTGGCTACACCTTC.

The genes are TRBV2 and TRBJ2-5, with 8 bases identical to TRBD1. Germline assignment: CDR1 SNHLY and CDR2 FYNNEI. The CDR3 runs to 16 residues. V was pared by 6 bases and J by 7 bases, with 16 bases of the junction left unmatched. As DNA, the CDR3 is TGTGCCAGCAGGGACAGGGTCAGTCCCTTTACACGGACCCAGTACTTC. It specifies CASRDRVSPFTRTQYF.